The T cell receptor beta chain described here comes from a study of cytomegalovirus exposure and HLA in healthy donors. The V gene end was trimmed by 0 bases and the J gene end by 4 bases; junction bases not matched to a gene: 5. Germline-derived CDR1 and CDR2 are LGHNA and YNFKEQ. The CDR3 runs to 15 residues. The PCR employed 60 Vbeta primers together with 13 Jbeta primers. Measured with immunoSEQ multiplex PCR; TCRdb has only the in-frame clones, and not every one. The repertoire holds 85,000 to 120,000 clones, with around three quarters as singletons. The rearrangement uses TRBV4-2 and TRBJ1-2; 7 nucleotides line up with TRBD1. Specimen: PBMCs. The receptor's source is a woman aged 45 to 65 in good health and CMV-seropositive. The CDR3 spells CASSQDQGGGYGYTF. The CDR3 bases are TGTGCCAGCAGCCAAGATCAGGGGGGTGGCTATGGCTACACCTTC.